The 7 T cell receptor beta chains presented below share a single source sample, sequenced in a study of OX40 agonist ivuxolimab in advanced cancers. The method was immunoSEQ multiplex PCR; TCRdb's version includes in-frame clones alone and lacks a portion of them. The sample yields 50,000 to 75,000 clones, about 88% seen once. The material sequenced was CD4+ or CD8+ T cells sorted from blood, taken in a trial of the OX40 agonist ivuxolimab. The source is an adult with an advanced solid tumor such as melanoma, head and neck, liver or kidney cancer.

The rearrangement links TRBV18 to TRBJ2-5; 8 nucleotides line up with TRBD1. This CDR3 comprises 16 residues. Germline V gene sequence: CDR1 KGHSH, CDR2 LQKENI. V lost 2 bases, J lost 4 bases, and 9 bases stayed unmatched. As DNA, the CDR3 is TGTGCCAGCTCACCAGGGCAGGGGGCCCCCCCAGAGACCCAGTACTTC. Translated, it gives CASSPGQGAPPETQYF.

In its sample, this clone was seen once. This chain joins TRBV7-3 and TRBJ2-2; D gene ambiguous. The germline V and J ends were trimmed by 4 bases and 4 bases, with 7 bases remaining between them. The germline gives CDR1 SGHTA, CDR2 FQGTGA. CDR3 length: 13 residues. Here the CDR3 reads CASSSGGTGELFF. The CDR3 DNA follows: TGTGCCAGCAGCTCGGGCGGCACCGGGGAGCTGTTTTTT.

This chain joins TRBV28 and TRBJ2-5, with 8 bases matching TRBD2. The ends lost 6 bases at V and 5 bases at J; junction bases unmatched: 11. Germline assignment: CDR1 MDHEN and CDR2 SYDVKM. The CDR3 consists of 15 residues. The CDR3 here is CASSFPREGMETQYF. In DNA, the CDR3 is TGTGCCAGCAGCTTCCCCCGGGAGGGAATGGAGACCCAGTACTTC. Full variable domain (rest looked up from reference TRBV28 and TRBJ2-5): DVKVTQSSRYLVKRTGEKVFLECVQDMDHENMFWYRQDPGLGLRLIYFSYDVKMKEKGDIPEGYSVSREKKERFSLILESASTNQTSMYLCASSFPREGMETQYFGPGTRLLVL.

In this sample, this clone turned up once. This chain uses TRBV7-9 with TRBJ2-1, with TRBD2 identical over 11 bases. With V trimmed by 3 bases and J by 5 bases, 6 bases remained unmatched. CDR1 is SEHNR, CDR2 FQNEAQ, per germline (reference sequence). This CDR3 contains 16 residues. The CDR3 DNA sequence: TGTGCCAGCAGCTTTGCACCGGGACTAGCGGACAATGAGCAGTTCTTC. Translation gives CASSFAPGLADNEQFF.

This chain connects TRBV5-1 to TRBJ2-5; D is possibly TRBD1 (5 bases). CDR3 length: 15 amino acids. V lost 4 bases and J 2 bases, leaving 15 bases between the germline ends. Germline assignment: CDR1 SGHRS and CDR2 YFSETQ. The CDR3 region is CASSRQGQRQETQYF. CDR3 DNA sequence: TGCGCCAGCAGCCGGCAGGGTCAGAGGCAAGAGACCCAGTACTTC.

This sequence joins TRBV15 and TRBJ2-1; D is possibly TRBD2 (6 bases). The CDR3 has 13 residues. V dropped 8 bases and J dropped 8 bases, with 16 bases sitting between them. Germline CDR1 LNHNV, CDR2 YYDKDF (reference sequence). CDR3 protein: CATRRAGGDEQFF. CDR3 nucleotide sequence: TGTGCCACCCGGAGGGCAGGAGGAGATGAGCAGTTCTTC.

J is TRBJ1-2 and V is TRBV27; D is unresolved. Germline lookup yields CDR1 MNHEY and CDR2 SMNVEV (reference sequence). V was trimmed by 5 bases and J by 4 bases, leaving 14 bases between them. The CDR3 totals 14 residues. The CDR3, as DNA: TGTGCCAGCAGTAGGACCCGCCTTGGCTATGGCTACACCTTC. Translation: CASSRTRLGYGYTF.